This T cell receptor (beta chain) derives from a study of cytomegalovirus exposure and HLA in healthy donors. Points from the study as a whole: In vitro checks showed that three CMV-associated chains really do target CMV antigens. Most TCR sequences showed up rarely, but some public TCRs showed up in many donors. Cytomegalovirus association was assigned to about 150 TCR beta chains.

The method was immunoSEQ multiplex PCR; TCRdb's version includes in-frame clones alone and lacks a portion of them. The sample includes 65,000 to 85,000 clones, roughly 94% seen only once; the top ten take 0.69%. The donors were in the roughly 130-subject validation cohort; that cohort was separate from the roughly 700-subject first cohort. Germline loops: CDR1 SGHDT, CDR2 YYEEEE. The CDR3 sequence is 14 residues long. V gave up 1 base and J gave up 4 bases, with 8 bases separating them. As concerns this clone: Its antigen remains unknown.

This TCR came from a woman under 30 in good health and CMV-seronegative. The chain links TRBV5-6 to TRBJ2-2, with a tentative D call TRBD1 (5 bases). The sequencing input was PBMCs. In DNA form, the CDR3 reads TGTGCCAGCAGCTTGCAGCAGGGCACCGGGGAGCTGTTTTTT. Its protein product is CASSLQQGTGELFF. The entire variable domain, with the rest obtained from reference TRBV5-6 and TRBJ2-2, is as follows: DAGVTQSPTHLIKTRGQQVTLRCSPKSGHDTVSWYQQALGQGPQFIFQYYEEEERQRGNFPDRFSGHQFPNYSSELNVNALLLGDSALYLCASSLQQGTGELFFGEGSRLTVL.